The 6 T cell receptor beta chains presented below share a single source sample, sequenced in a study of cytomegalovirus exposure and HLA in healthy donors. Some clones are missing from TCRdb's copy, which holds only in-frame ones; the method was immunoSEQ multiplex PCR. Of about 180,000 clones listed, 75% to 90% are singletons. The sequenced sample consisted of PBMCs. All receptors derive from a man younger than 35 in good health and CMV-seropositive.

The chain recombines TRBV7-9 with TRBJ1-4; TRBD1 matches 8 bases. Germline CDR1 SEHNR, CDR2 FQNEAQ (reference sequence). The CDR3 covers 15 residues. Trimming took 5 bases from V and 6 from J; bases not matched to a gene: 8. The CDR3: CASSLGQGKDEKLFF. The DNA for the CDR3 is TGTGCCAGCAGCCTCGGACAGGGAAAGGATGAAAAACTGTTTTTT.

The chain carries TRBV5-1 and TRBJ2-5, with D hard to call. The CDR3 is made up of 15 amino acids. Trimming stripped 4 bases from V and 1 base from J, with 14 bases between. CDR1 SGHRS and CDR2 YFSETQ come from the germline V gene. CDR3: CASSEQQNTQETQYF. The CDR3 region has the DNA TGCGCCAGCAGCGAACAGCAGAATACCCAAGAGACCCAGTACTTC.

The V call is TRBV27, the J call TRBJ2-1, with 13 bases lining up with TRBD2. Germline V gene data show CDR1 as MNHEY and CDR2 as SMNVEV (reference sequence). The CDR3 has 17 amino acids. Losses at the gene ends were 4 bases for V and 3 bases for J; bases not matched to a gene: 6. The CDR3 here is CASSSYRTSGSYNEQFF. CDR3 in DNA: TGTGCCAGCAGTTCCTACAGGACTAGCGGGAGCTACAATGAGCAGTTCTTC.

This chain connects TRBV6-5 to TRBJ2-7, with TRBD1 identical over 8 bases. The junction had 2 bases not matched to a gene; V was cut back by 0 bases and J by 7 bases. Germline V gene lookup returns CDR1 MNHEY and CDR2 SVGAGI. The CDR3 has 13 amino acids. In DNA, the CDR3 is TGTGCCAGCAGTTACTCGACAGGGGTAGAGCAGTACTTC. Its translation: CASSYSTGVEQYF.

The V call is TRBV5-7, the J call TRBJ1-4; TRBD1 agrees at 7 bases. TRBV5-7 is assigned to the ORF class and has an uncertain function. This CDR3 contains 16 residues. With V trimmed by 0 bases and J by 5 bases, 7 bases remained unmatched. CDR3 amino acids: CASSLGDSLENEKLFF. DNA for the CDR3: TGTGCCAGCAGCTTGGGGGACAGCCTTGAAAATGAAAAACTGTTTTTT.

This sequence joins TRBV2 and TRBJ1-4; possible D gene TRBD1, 5 bases. Between the trimmed V and J ends, which lost 8 bases and 8 bases, there was a span of 24 bases. The CDR3 length is 16 residues. The germline V gene has CDR1 SNHLY and CDR2 FYNNEI. The CDR3 spells CASYGLGGTSSEKLFF. CDR3 bases: TGTGCCAGCTACGGCCTCGGTGGGACTAGTTCGGAAAAACTGTTTTTT.